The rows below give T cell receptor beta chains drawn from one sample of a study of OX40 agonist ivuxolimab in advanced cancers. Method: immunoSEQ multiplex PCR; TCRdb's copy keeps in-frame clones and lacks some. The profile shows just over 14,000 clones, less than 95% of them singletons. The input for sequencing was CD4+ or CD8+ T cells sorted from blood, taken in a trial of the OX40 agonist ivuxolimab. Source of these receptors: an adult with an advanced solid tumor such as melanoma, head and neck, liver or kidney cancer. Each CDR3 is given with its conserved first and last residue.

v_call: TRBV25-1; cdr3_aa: CASSEWGGQDGYTF
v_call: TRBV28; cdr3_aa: CASSLWQGSLSTDTQYF
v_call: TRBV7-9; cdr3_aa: CASSQDGSYEQYF
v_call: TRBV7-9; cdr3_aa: CASSLGWGTDTQYF
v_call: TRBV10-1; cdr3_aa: CASSESRGYEQYF
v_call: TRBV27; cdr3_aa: CASSLSPGLGYNEQYF
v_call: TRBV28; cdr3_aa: CASSRDTSSYDTQYF
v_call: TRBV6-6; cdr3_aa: CASSSTGPLHF
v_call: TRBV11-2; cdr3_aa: CASSLTPLNQDHYGYTF
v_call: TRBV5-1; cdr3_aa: CASSLASAGAMTGANVLTF
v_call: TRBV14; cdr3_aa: CASSQTGGQTYEQYF
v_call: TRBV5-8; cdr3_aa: CASSLENQPQHF
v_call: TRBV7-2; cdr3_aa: CASSLDPGGYEQYF
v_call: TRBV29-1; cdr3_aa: CSVDSVAGGPGLETQYF
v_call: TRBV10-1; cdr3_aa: CASSESAMAGGFPYGYTF
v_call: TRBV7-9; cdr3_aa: CASSLPREGGSYNEQFF
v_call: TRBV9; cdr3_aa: CASSSASMNTEAFF
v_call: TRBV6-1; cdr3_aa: CASSELPGTPSNQPQHF
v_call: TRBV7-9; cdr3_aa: CATASGTDTQYF
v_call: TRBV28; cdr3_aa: CASSYSRETVSTDTQYF
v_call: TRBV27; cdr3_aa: CVSSFTLGGPNTEAFF
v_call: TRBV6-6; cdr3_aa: CASSYLGQSTGELFF
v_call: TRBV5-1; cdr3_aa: CASSLGIERNTQYF
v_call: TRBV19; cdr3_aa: CASSSPSAPTNEKLFF
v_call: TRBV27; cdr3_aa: CASSLTGGRQPQHF
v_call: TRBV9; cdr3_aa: CASRKGVGDGYTF
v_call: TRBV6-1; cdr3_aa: CASGVSGDYEQYF
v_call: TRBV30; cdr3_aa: CACLGHGSTNEKLFF
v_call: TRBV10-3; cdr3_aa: CAISESLGNQPQHF
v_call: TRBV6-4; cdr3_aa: CASSVAGPGDTQYF
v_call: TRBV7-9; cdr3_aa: CASSTPPGELFF
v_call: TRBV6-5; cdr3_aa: CASSYSDLAVGETQYF
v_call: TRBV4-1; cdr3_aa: CASSQDGLVNEQYF
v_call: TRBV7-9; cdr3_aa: CASSLNNEQFF
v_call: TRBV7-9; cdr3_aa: CASSSGSTQYF
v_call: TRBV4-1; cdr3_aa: CASSQEERTEAFF
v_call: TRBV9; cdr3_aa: CASSFSRTVGDYGYTF
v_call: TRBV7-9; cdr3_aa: CASSPDLNEQFF
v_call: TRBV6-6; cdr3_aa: CASSYYTGSTYEQYF
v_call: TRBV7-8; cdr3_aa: CASSLGQQETQYF
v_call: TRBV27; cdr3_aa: CASSLSMGTPNTEAFF
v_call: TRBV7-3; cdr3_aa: CASSSTWADTQYF
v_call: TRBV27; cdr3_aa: CASSSRINSYNEQFF
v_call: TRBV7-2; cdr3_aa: CASSPWTGGYEQYF
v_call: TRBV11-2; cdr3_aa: CASSLPTGAYGYTF
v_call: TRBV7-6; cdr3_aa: CASSSPKGSGNTGELFF
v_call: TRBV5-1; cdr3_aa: CASSLETGAYEQYF
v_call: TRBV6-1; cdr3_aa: CASSDSGSYNEQFF
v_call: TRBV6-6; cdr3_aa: CASSYSNEGGVGYTF
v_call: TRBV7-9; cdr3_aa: CASSLVAGGSTDTQYF
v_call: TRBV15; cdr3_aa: CATSRGSLGVNTEAFF
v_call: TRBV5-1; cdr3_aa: CASSAGQQNSYEQYF
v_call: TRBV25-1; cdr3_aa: CASSDQGSYNEQFF
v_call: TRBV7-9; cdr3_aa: CASTSGDLSNGQLPYEQYF
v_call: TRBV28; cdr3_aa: CASSLGRAASSPLHF
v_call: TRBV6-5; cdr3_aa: CASSYWGVEPQHF
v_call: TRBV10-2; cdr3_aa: CASSEDGSDTKQYF
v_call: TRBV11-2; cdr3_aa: CASSLPYEQYF
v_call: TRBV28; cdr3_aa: CASSSSSYEQYF